The 8 T cell receptor beta chains below were found in one sample sequenced in a study of blood T cell repertoires in COVID-19 (dated by TCRdb to 2020 to 2021). The receptor library was made with the immunoSEQ multiplex PCR assay. The source is immuneACCESS, and TCRdb retained only in-frame sequences with V and J called. Part of the clones is not carried over; for the studies checked, unresolved V genes explain less than half of this, and the remainder is unexplained. This sample gives roughly 200,000 clones in total; roughly 82% of them show up just once. The ten largest clonotypes hold 12% of the sample. Sequenced: PBMCs or T cells enriched from blood (not recorded which). These receptors originate from a man aged 40-50 years who had recovered from COVID-19.

This clone was seen a few times. The CDR3: CASSPYRGGGNQPQHF. The CDR3 coding sequence is TGTGCCAGCAGTCCCTACAGGGGGGGCGGCAATCAGCCCCAGCATTTT. This chain joins TRBV27 and TRBJ1-5; 8 bases align to TRBD1. This CDR3 is built from 16 residues. The J segment lost 2 bases and the V segment lost 5 bases, leaving 8 bases of the junction unmatched. Germline V gives CDR1 MNHEY, CDR2 SMNVEV (reference sequence).

V and J are TRBV7-8 and TRBJ2-5; the D is unclear. CDR1 is SGHVS and CDR2 is FQNEAQ in the germline V gene. The CDR3 has 13 amino acids. V lost 5 bases, J lost 5 bases, and 12 bases lay in between. CDR3 sequence: CASSRASKETQYF. CDR3 bases: TGTGCCAGCAGCCGAGCTAGTAAGGAGACCCAGTACTTC. Variable domain in full (rest from reference TRBV7-8 and TRBJ2-5): GAGVSQSPRYKVAKRGQDVALRCDPISGHVSLFWYQQALGQGPEFLTYFQNEAQLDKSGLPSDRFFAERPEGSVSTLKIQRTQQEDSAVYLCASSRASKETQYFGPGTRLLVL.

This clone has at least ten counts. Other DNA sequences in this specimen translate into the identical CDR3. V is TRBV4-3 and J is TRBJ2-6; 8 nucleotides match TRBD2. V was clipped by 2 bases and J by 0 bases; unmatched bases: 0. The length of the CDR3 is 16 residues. Germline loops: CDR1 LGHNA, CDR2 YSLEER. The CDR3 region is CASSQLAGSGANVLTF. The CDR3 nucleotides are TGCGCCAGCAGCCAACTAGCGGGCTCTGGGGCCAACGTCCTGACTTTC.

The chain has TRBV6-5 and TRBJ2-4; TRBD1 aligns across 8 bases. Germline V CDR1 and CDR2: MNHEY, SVGAGI. This CDR3 has 13 amino acids. The J segment lost 12 bases and the V segment lost 10 bases, leaving 14 bases of the junction unmatched. The CDR3 sequence is CAISEYTGGRQYF. The CDR3 DNA reads as TGTGCCATCTCAGAATACACAGGGGGGCGTCAGTACTTC.

V is TRBV6-2 or TRBV6-3 and J is TRBJ2-3; 11 bases fit TRBD1. This CDR3 region has 14 residues. Germline V gene lookup returns CDR1 MNHEY and CDR2 SVGEGT. Trimming took 6 bases from V and 4 from J; bases not matched to a gene: 3. CDR3 loop: CASSTGQGADTQYF. The CDR3 region has the DNA TGTGCCAGCAGCACGGGACAGGGGGCAGATACGCAGTATTTT.

This clone was counted a few times. Here the CDR3 DNA reads TGTGCCAGCAGCGTAGCTTCGAGACAGTCCAGCTCTGGAAACACCATATATTTT. Amino acids: CASSVASRQSSSGNTIYF. The chain carries TRBV9 and TRBJ1-3, with TRBD1 as a possible D gene (5 bases). This CDR3 spans 18 amino acids. Deletions cut 0 bases from V and 0 bases from J, with 16 bases between. Germline V CDR1 and CDR2: SGDLS, YYNGEE.

This sequence joins TRBV19 and TRBJ2-2; TRBD1 agrees at 8 bases. The germline V gene encodes CDR1 LNHDA and CDR2 SQIVND (reference sequence). CDR3 length: 17 residues. J was trimmed by 5 bases and V by 5 bases; bases with no gene match: 13. The CDR3 DNA follows: TGTGCCAGTAGTGGAATAAGGACAGGGACGGGGACCGGGGAGCTGTTTTTT. Translated, it gives CASSGIRTGTGTGELFF.

The J gene is TRBJ2-5, the V gene TRBV3-1 (or the pseudogene TRBV3-2), with D unclear. Between the trimmed V and J ends, which lost 5 bases and 1 base, there was a span of 11 bases. The CDR3 runs 14 residues. CDR1 and CDR2 from the germline V gene are LGHDT and YNNKEL (reference sequence). The CDR3 DNA reads as TGTGCCAGCAGCTACAGAATGGCCCAAGAGACCCAGTACTTC. This translates into CASSYRMAQETQYF.